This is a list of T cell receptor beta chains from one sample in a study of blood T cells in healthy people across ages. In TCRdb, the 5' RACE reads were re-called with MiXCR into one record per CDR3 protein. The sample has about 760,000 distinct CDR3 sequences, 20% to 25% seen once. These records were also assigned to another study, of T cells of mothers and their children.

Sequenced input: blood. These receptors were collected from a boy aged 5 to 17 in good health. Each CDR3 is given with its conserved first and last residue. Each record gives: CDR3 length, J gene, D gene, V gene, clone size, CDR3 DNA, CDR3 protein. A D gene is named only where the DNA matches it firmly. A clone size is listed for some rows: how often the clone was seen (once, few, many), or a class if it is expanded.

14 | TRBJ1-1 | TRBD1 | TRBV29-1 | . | TGCAGCGCTCGGACAGGCCCGGAGGGAACTGAAGCTTTCTTT | CSARTGPEGTEAFF
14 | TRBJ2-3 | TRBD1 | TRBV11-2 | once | TGTGCCAGCAGTTGGACAGGGTTTACAGATACGCAGTATTTT | CASSWTGFTDTQYF
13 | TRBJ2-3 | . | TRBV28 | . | TGTGCCAGCAGTTCCTTTCCCACAGATACGCAGTATTTT | CASSSFPTDTQYF
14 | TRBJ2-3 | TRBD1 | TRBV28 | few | TGTGCCAGCAGTCCATACAGGGGTTCAGATACGCAGTATTTT | CASSPYRGSDTQYF
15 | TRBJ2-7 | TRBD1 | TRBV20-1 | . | TGCAGTGCTAGGCGGGGACAGGCGTTTTCCTACGAGCAGTACTTC | CSARRGQAFSYEQYF
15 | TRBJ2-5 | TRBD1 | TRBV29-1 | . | TGCAGCGTTGAATTGGTCGGGGACAGTAAAGAGACCCAGTACTTC | CSVELVGDSKETQYF
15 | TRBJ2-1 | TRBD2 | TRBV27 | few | TGTGCCAGCAAAAAAATAGCGGGCCAATACAATGAGCAGTTCTTC | CASKKIAGQYNEQFF
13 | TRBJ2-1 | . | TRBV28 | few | TGTGCCAGCAGTTTGGCGGGTGGCGGTGAGCAGTTCTTC | CASSLAGGGEQFF
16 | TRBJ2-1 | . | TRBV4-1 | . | TGCGCCAGCAGCCAAGTTTTGAGCGCGAAAGTCGATGAGCAGTTCTTC | CASSQVLSAKVDEQFF
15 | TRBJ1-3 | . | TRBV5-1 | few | TGCGCCAGCAGCTTGGAGTCATTTTCCCGGAACACCATATATTTT | CASSLESFSRNTIYF
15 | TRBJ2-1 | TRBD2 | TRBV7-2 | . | TGTGCCAGCAGCTTAGTAAACGGGGGGGACAATGAGCAGTTCTTC | CASSLVNGGDNEQFF
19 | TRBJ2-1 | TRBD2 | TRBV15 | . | TGTGCCACCAGCAGAGACCCTCGGACTAGCGGTGAATCGTACAATGAGCAGTTCTTC | CATSRDPRTSGESYNEQFF
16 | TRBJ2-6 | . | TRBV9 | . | TGTGCCAGCAGCGTAGTATCAGGAGCTGGGGCCAACGTCCTGACTTTC | CASSVVSGAGANVLTF
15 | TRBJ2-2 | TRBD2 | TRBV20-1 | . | TGCAGTGCAAGACTAGCGGGAGGCAAGACCGGGGAGCTGTTTTTT | CSARLAGGKTGELFF
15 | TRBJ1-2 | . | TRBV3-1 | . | TGTGCCAGCAGCCGACCGGGCGGGAGTCAGGATGGCTACACCTTC | CASSRPGGSQDGYTF
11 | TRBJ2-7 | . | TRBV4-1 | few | TGCGCCAGCAGCCAAGATCGCGAGCAGTACTTC | CASSQDREQYF
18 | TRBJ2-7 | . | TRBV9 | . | TGTGCCAGCAATCAGGGGGGGAGATCCCCAGAGCCTTCCTACGAGCAGTACTTC | CASNQGGRSPEPSYEQYF
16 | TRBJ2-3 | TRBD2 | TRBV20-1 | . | TGCAGTGCTACTAGAGGGACTAGCGGGATGACAGATACGCAGTATTTT | CSATRGTSGMTDTQYF
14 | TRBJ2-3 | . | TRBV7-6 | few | TGTGCCAGCAGCATTTACAGTTACACAGATACGCAGTATTTT | CASSIYSYTDTQYF
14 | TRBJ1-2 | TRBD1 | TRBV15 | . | TGTGCCACCAGCAGAAGGGACAGGAACTATGGCTACACCTTC | CATSRRDRNYGYTF
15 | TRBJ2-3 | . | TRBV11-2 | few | TGTGCCAGCAGTTTTAGTCCCTCGTTCACAGATACGCAGTATTTT | CASSFSPSFTDTQYF
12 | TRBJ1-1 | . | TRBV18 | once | TGTGCCAGCTCACCGCTCGGGGTTGAGGCTTTCTTT | CASSPLGVEAFF
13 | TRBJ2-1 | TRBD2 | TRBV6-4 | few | TGTGCCAGAAGAGGGACTAGCGCCAATGAGCAGTTCTTC | CARRGTSANEQFF
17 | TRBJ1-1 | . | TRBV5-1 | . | TGCGCCAGCAGCTTGGGCCCGGACACCCCAATGGTGACTGAAGCTTTCTTT | CASSLGPDTPMVTEAFF
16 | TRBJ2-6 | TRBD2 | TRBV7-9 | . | TGTGCCAGCAGCTTACCGGGGGGATTGGGGGCCAACGTCCTGACTTTC | CASSLPGGLGANVLTF
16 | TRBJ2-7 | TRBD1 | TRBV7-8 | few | TGTGCCAGCAGCTTAGCGCGAACAGGGGGTCCGTACGAGCAGTACTTC | CASSLARTGGPYEQYF
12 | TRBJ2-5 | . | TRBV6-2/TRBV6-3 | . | TGTGCCAGCGGGCAGGGAGGAGAGACCCAGTACTTC | CASGQGGETQYF
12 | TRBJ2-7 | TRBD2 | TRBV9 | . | TGTGCCAGCTCTAGCGGGAGTAGTCAGCAGTACTTC | CASSSGSSQQYF
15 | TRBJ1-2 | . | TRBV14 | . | TGTGCCAGCAGCCGACCGGGAGGCGGCTGGCTCGGCTACACCTTC | CASSRPGGGWLGYTF
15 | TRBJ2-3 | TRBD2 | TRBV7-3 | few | TGTGCCAGCAGCTTAACAGGACTAGAAGCAGATACGCAGTATTTT | CASSLTGLEADTQYF
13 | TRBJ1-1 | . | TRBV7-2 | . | TGTGCCAGCAGCTTAGGGCAGAGGGTGGTGGCTTTCTTT | CASSLGQRVVAFF
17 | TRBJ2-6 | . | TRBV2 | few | TGTGCCAGCAGTGGGTGGAGGGGGATGTCTGGGGCCAACGTCCTGACTTTC | CASSGWRGMSGANVLTF
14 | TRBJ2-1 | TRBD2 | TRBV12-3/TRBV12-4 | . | TGTGCCAGCATCCCGGGACTAGCGTCCAATGAGCAGTTCTTC | CASIPGLASNEQFF
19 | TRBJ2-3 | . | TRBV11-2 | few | TGTGCCAGCAGCTCATCAAGGGGGGTGAGCGGGGCAATCACAGATACGCAGTATTTT | CASSSSRGVSGAITDTQYF
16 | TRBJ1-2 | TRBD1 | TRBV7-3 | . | TGTGCCAGCAGCTTACTGGGACAGGGGAGTTGGGATGGCTACACCTTC | CASSLLGQGSWDGYTF